This T cell receptor beta chain was recovered during a study of Ad26.COV2.S vaccination and SARS-CoV-2 variants. Turning to the study itself: Intramuscular Ad26.COV2.S doses were given once or twice, 56 days apart. Study observations and caveats: Reports say spike-specific CD8+ and CD4+ T cell responses covered substantial breadth after vaccination. An underestimation of total T cell responses may have resulted from the TCR breadth and depth analyses.

Treatment specified: approximately 18 received Ad26.COV2.S at low or high dose, single or two shots; about five received placebo; per-sample allocation not given. Sampling took place 63 days after the first vaccine or placebo injection. At a Boston site, the person donating was an adult of 18-55 years. The protocol was immunoSEQ multiplex PCR, while the TCRdb copy is restricted to in-frame clones and leaves out a portion. The table includes around 400,000 clones, roughly 90% detected once. Per the germline V gene, CDR1 is MDHEN and CDR2 is SYDVKM. V was cut by 4 bases and J by 4 bases, with 8 bases left in between. This CDR3 comprises 12 residues. Comment on this clone: Its matching antigen is unknown.

The sequence was obtained from a person aged 18-65 years who received the Ad26.COV2.S COVID-19 vaccine or a placebo. The genes are TRBV28 and TRBJ2-7; D is undetermined. The specimen was peripheral blood, collected in a trial of Ad26.COV2.S vaccine versus placebo. The CDR3: CASSSIFYEQYF. The CDR3 DNA is TGTGCCAGCAGTTCGATATTTTACGAGCAGTACTTC. The variable domain in full, completed from reference TRBV28 and TRBJ2-7, reads DVKVTQSSRYLVKRTGEKVFLECVQDMDHENMFWYRQDPGLGLRLIYFSYDVKMKEKGDIPEGYSVSREKKERFSLILESASTNQTSMYLCASSSIFYEQYFGPGTRLTVT.